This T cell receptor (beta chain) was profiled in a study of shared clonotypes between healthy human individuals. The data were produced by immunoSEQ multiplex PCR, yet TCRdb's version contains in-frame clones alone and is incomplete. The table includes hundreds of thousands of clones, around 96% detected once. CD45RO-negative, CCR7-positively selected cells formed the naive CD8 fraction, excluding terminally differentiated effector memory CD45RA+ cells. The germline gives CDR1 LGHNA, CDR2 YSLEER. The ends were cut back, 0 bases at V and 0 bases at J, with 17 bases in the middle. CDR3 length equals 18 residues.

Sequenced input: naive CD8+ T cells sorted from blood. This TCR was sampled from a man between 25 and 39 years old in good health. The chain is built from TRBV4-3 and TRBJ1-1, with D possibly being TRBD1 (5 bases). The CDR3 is CASSQEIRAWAMNTEAFF. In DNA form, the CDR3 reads TGCGCCAGCAGCCAAGAAATCAGGGCCTGGGCTATGAACACTGAAGCTTTCTTT.